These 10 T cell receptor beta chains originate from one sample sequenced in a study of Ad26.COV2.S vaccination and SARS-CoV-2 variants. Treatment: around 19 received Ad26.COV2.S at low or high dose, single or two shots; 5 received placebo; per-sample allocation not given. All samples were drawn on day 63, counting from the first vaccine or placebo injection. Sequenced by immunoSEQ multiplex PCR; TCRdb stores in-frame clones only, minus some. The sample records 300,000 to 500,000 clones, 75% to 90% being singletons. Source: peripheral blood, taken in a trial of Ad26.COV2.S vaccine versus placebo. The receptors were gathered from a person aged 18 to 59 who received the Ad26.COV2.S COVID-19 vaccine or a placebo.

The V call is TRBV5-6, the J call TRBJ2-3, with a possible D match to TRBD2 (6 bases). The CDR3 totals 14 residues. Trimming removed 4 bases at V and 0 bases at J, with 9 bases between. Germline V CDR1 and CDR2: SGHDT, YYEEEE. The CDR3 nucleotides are TGTGCCAGCAGCACCGGGACTAGCACAGATACGCAGTATTTT. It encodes CASSTGTSTDTQYF. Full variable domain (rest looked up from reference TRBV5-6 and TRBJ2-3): DAGVTQSPTHLIKTRGQQVTLRCSPKSGHDTVSWYQQALGQGPQFIFQYYEEEERQRGNFPDRFSGHQFPNYSSELNVNALLLGDSALYLCASSTGTSTDTQYFGPGTRLTVL.

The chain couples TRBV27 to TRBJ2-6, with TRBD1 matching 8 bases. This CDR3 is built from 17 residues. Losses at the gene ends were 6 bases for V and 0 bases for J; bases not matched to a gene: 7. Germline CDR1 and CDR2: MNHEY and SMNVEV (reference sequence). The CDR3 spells CASRSQGGSSGANVLTF. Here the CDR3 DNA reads TGTGCCAGCAGATCACAGGGGGGCAGCTCTGGGGCCAACGTCCTGACTTTC.

CDR3 in DNA: TGTGCCAGCAGTCAAACCTGGACAGGCAATCAGCCCCAGCATTTT. This sequence encodes CASSQTWTGNQPQHF. V usage is TRBV27 and J usage is TRBJ1-5, with D possibly matching TRBD1 (6 bases). V was clipped by 5 bases and J by 2 bases, with 13 bases between them. Germline V gives CDR1 MNHEY, CDR2 SMNVEV (reference sequence). The CDR3 is 15 amino acids.

Here the CDR3 DNA reads TGTGCCAGCAGCTTATATGCCGGTGACACTGAAGCTTTCTTT. This encodes CASSLYAGDTEAFF. The chain recombines TRBV7-9 with TRBJ1-1; D is unclear. The CDR3 totals 14 residues. Trimming removed 2 bases from V and 3 bases from J, with 10 bases in between. From germline, CDR1 is SEHNR and CDR2 FQNEAQ (reference sequence).

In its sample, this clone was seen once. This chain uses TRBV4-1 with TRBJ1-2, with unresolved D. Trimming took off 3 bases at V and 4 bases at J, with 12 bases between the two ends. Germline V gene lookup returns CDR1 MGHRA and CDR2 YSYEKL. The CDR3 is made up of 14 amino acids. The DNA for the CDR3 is TGCGCCAGCAGCCAGGCGGCAGGTACCTATGGCTACACCTTC. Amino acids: CASSQAAGTYGYTF.

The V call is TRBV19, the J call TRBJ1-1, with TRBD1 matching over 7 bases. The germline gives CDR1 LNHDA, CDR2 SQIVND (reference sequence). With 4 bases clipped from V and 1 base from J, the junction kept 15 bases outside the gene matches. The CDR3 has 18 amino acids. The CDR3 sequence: CASSNLEGGPSQNTEAFF. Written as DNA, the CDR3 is TGTGCCAGTAGTAACCTGGAAGGGGGCCCTTCTCAGAACACTGAAGCTTTCTTT. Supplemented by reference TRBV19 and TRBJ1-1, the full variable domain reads DGGITQSPKYLFRKEGQNVTLSCEQNLNHDAMYWYRQDPGQGLRLIYYSQIVNDFQKGDIAEGYSVSREKKESFPLTVTSAQKNPTAFYLCASSNLEGGPSQNTEAFFGQGTRLTVV.

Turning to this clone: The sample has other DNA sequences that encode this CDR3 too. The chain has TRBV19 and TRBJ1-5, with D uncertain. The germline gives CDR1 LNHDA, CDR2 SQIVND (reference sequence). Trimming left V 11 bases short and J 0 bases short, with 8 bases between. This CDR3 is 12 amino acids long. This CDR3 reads CASRDSNQPQHF. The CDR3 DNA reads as TGTGCCTCAAGAGATAGCAATCAGCCCCAGCATTTT.

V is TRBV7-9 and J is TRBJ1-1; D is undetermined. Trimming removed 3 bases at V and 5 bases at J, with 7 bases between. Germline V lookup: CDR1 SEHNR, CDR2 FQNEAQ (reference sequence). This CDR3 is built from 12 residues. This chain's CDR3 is CASSLVRTEAFF. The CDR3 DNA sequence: TGTGCCAGCAGCTTGGTTAGGACTGAAGCTTTCTTT.

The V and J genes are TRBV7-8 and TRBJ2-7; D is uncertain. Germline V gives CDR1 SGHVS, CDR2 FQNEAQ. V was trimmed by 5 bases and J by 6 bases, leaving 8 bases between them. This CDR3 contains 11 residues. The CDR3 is CASSLYFEQYF. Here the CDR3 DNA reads TGTGCCAGCAGCCTCTACTTCGAGCAGTACTTC.

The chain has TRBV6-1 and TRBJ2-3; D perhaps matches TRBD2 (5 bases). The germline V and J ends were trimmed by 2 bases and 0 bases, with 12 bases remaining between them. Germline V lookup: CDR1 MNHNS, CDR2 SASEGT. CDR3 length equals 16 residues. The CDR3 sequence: CASSEYGGYSTDTQYF. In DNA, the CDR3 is TGTGCCAGCAGTGAATACGGAGGTTATAGCACAGATACGCAGTATTTT.